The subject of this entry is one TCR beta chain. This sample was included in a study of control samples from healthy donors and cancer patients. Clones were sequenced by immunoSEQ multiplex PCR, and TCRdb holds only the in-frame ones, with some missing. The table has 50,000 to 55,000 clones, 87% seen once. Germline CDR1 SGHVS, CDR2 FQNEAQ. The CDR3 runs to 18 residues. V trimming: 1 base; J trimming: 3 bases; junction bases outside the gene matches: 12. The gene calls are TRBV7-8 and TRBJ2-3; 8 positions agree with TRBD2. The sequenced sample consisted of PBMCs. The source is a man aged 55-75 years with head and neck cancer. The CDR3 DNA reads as TGTGCCAGCAGCTTAGAACCTTGGACTAGCCCTGGGACAGATACGCAGTATTTT. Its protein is CASSLEPWTSPGTDTQYF.